This T cell receptor (beta chain) was documented in a study of blood T cell repertoires in COVID-19 (dated by TCRdb to 2018 to 2021). Some background on the complete study: Collaborator samples came from the United States, Italy and Spain and covered acute and convalescent phases of COVID-19. The material from the prospective study consisted of cDNA or gDNA derived from T cells, B-cell-depleted T cells, or PBMCs. Deeply sampled blood TCRbeta repertoires from subjects exposed to, actively infected with, or recovered from COVID-19 were included in the dataset. The repertoires were made available in a free public database intended to serve as a resource for research on the immune response to SARS-CoV-2. The samples were drawn from the first 160 participants of the ongoing ImmuneRACE study and from 950 to 1,500 subjects provided by 6 global collaborators. Nearly every sample came with metadata listing a de-identified subject ID, COVID-19 status, age in years and sex. Where available, HLA class I and class II types were obtained from metadata supplied by the sample provider rather than from assay-based typing.

Overall study results and their limits: Clinical and demographic metadata were provided uncurated, with the amount varying by source and participant.

CDR1 SGHNT and CDR2 YENEEA are derived from the germline V gene. The trim is 3 bases for V and 7 bases for J, with a gap of 13 bases between the germline ends. The CDR3 contains 13 residues, cysteine and phenylalanine counted. Only the CDR3 DNA stays, 39 bases, in frame from base 1. The immunoSEQ Assay, a bias-controlled multiplex PCR, was used to amplify TCRbeta CDR3 regions from genomic DNA. Per the original workflow: Nucleated cell counts per sample were estimated from amplification of reference gene primers within the assay. To quantify the absolute abundance of each unique TCRbeta CDR3 rearrangement, sequence reads were collapsed and filtered. For each sample, productive Simpson clonality was calculated as the square root of Simpson's diversity index over productive rearrangements. In its TCRdb copy, this immuneACCESS table keeps in-frame sequences only and misses some clones. Where compared with another copy, unresolved V genes explain less than half of these, and the others have no known cause. Clone size and the V and J calls come from that table; the DNA yielded D and trimming. This sample has about 180,000 clones in its table, and about 85% of those were observed once. Roughly 9.8% of the sample is in the top ten clones.

Collaborating institutions collected whole blood in K2EDTA tubes following their own protocols. For TCRbeta analysis, collaborator samples were shipped as frozen whole blood, as isolated PBMCs, or as DNA extracted from either sample type. The table lists this clone with a count of one. The antigen it binds to is not known. Base qualities are not recorded, but no much larger clone differs from it by a single base. The chain was built from TRBV11-3 and TRBJ2-7, and perhaps TRBD1 as D gene, on 6 matching bases. The source material was peripheral blood. The sequence came from a woman at least 80 years old with acute or convalescent COVID-19. The CDR3 loop reads CASSLDSAREQYF. The DNA sequence follows: TGTGCCAGCAGCTTGGACAGTGCGAGGGAGCAGTACTTC. With the portions outside the CDR3 filled from the reference TRBV11-3 and TRBJ2-7 genes, the complete variable region becomes EAGVVQSPRYKIIEKKQPVAFWCNPISGHNTLYWYLQNLGQGPELLIRYENEEAVDDSQLPKDRFSAERLKGVDSTLKIQPAELGDSAVYLCASSLDSAREQYFGPGTRLTVT.